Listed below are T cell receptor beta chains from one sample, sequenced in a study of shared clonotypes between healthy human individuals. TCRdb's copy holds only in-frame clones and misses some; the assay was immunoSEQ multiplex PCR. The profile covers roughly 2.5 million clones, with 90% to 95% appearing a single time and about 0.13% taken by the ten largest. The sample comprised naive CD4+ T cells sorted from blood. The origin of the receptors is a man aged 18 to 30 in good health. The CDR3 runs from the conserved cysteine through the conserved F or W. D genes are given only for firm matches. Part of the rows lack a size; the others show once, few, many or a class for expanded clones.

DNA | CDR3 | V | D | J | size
TGCGCCAGCAGCTTTAGCGGCACAGATACGCAGTATTTT | CASSFSGTDTQYF | TRBV5-1 | NA | TRBJ2-3 | NA
TGTGCCAGCTCATTCCAGTCGGGGACGGAGACCCAGTACTTC | CASSFQSGTETQYF | TRBV18 | NA | TRBJ2-5 | NA
TGCGCCAGCAGCCAAGTAATGGCTGGAAACACCATATATTTT | CASSQVMAGNTIYF | TRBV4-1 | NA | TRBJ1-3 | NA
TGTGCCAGCAGTTCTCCCCCCGGACCCTTTAGCAATCAGCCCCAGCATTTT | CASSSPPGPFSNQPQHF | TRBV27 | NA | TRBJ1-5 | NA
TGTGCCAGCAGCCATCAACGGACAGGGCAACAAGAGACCCAGTACTTC | CASSHQRTGQQETQYF | TRBV7-9 | TRBD1 | TRBJ2-5 | NA
TGTGCCAGCAGTGCCATCCGGGACAATGAAGCTTTCTTT | CASSAIRDNEAFF | TRBV6-1 | NA | TRBJ1-1 | few
TGTGCTACCCAGGCGGGAGGGAGAGGGTCCTACGAGCAGTACTTC | CATQAGGRGSYEQYF | TRBV6-5 | TRBD2 | TRBJ2-7 | NA
TGTGCCAGCAGCCCCCGCGGACAGGCACAGACCCAGTACTTC | CASSPRGQAQTQYF | TRBV7-9 | TRBD1 | TRBJ2-5 | NA
TGCGCCAGCAGTCAAGAGGTAGCTAGCGGGATCAGGAATGAGCAGTTCTTC | CASSQEVASGIRNEQFF | TRBV4-3 | TRBD2 | TRBJ2-1 | NA
TGTGCCAGCAGCATGGACGGGAATTCACCCCTCCACTTT | CASSMDGNSPLHF | TRBV7-8 | NA | TRBJ1-6 | once
TGTGCCAGCAGCTTGGTTGGAGATAACACTGAAGCTTTCTTT | CASSLVGDNTEAFF | TRBV5-6 | NA | TRBJ1-1 | NA
TGTGCCAGCAGTTACTCGCCGACCCTTAGGATCCACGAGCAGTACTTC | CASSYSPTLRIHEQYF | TRBV6-5 | NA | TRBJ2-7 | NA
TGTGCCAGTAGTATTGAGTACAATCAGCCCCAGCATTTT | CASSIEYNQPQHF | TRBV19 | NA | TRBJ1-5 | NA
TGTGCCTGGAGGGCGGGGGGCCGAGTAAACGAGCAGTACTTC | CAWRAGGRVNEQYF | TRBV30 | TRBD2 | TRBJ2-7 | NA
TGTGCCAGCAGTGCCCAACAGGGCAACTATGGCTACACCTTC | CASSAQQGNYGYTF | TRBV6-1 | NA | TRBJ1-2 | NA
TGTGCCAGTAGCTACGCGAGGACAGGGATAGATACGCAGTATTTT | CASSYARTGIDTQYF | TRBV19 | TRBD1 | TRBJ2-3 | NA